Listed here are 11 T cell receptor beta chains from one sample, sequenced in a study of OX40 agonist ivuxolimab in advanced cancers. Produced via immunoSEQ multiplex PCR; TCRdb's table is partial and in-frame only. The sample has 100,000 to 120,000 clones, roughly nine tenths seen once. The material was CD4+ or CD8+ T cells sorted from blood, obtained in a trial of the OX40 agonist ivuxolimab. All receptors come from an adult with an advanced solid tumor such as melanoma, head and neck, liver or kidney cancer.

A few counts support this clone. Distinct nucleotide sequences in the sample also encode this CDR3. The chain is built from TRBV30 and TRBJ2-7; TRBD2 aligns across 11 bases. The CDR3 is 14 residues long. Trimming cost V 2 bases and J 2 bases; bases outside gene matches: 2. Looked up from germline, CDR1 is GTSNPN and CDR2 is SVGIG (reference sequence). In DNA form, the CDR3 reads TGTGCCTGGAGTTTTAGCGGGAGGGCCTACGAGCAGTACTTC. This gives the protein CAWSFSGRAYEQYF.

The V call is TRBV28, the J call TRBJ1-2; perhaps TRBD1 as D (5 bases). Trimming removed 2 bases at V and 4 bases at J, with 14 bases between. Per the germline V gene, CDR1 is MDHEN and CDR2 is SYDVKM. This CDR3 spans 15 amino acids. This chain's CDR3 is CASSLILGQGYGYTF. The DNA of the CDR3 is TGTGCCAGCAGTTTAATTTTAGGGCAGGGCTATGGCTACACCTTC.

The chain is built from TRBV5-4 and TRBJ1-6; D perhaps matches TRBD1 (6 bases). The V end lost 4 bases, the J end lost 4 bases, and 12 bases lay between the germline ends. The length of the CDR3 is 15 residues. Germline V gives CDR1 SGHNT, CDR2 YYREEE (reference sequence). The CDR3 is CASSPGQSYNSPLHF. CDR3 in DNA: TGTGCCAGCAGCCCTGGACAGAGTTATAATTCACCCCTCCACTTT.

The CDR3 region has the DNA TGTGCCAGCAGCGGAACAGGGGATGGGGCCAACGTCCTGACTTTC. This encodes CASSGTGDGANVLTF. The chain carries TRBV9 and TRBJ2-6; 7 nucleotides match TRBD1. After removal of 3 bases from V and 3 bases from J, the junction contained 3 bases not matched to a gene. The CDR3 sequence is 15 residues long. Per the germline V gene, CDR1 is SGDLS and CDR2 is YYNGEE.

This chain joins TRBV6-1 and TRBJ2-1; D remains ambiguous. CDR3 length equals 11 residues. Trimming removed 4 bases at V and 9 bases at J, with 7 bases between. Germline CDR1 and CDR2: MNHNS and SASEGT. For the CDR3, the DNA is TGTGCCAGCAGTGCGTCTGGTGAGCAGTTCTTC. Protein: CASSASGEQFF.

This chain uses TRBV5-1 with TRBJ2-5; D unclear. The CDR3 runs to 17 residues. Germline assignment: CDR1 SGHRS and CDR2 YFSETQ. Trimming stripped 0 bases from V and 4 bases from J, with 19 bases between. The DNA for the CDR3 is TGCGCCAGCAGCTTGGGGGTAGCTTATTCAAAGGGAGAGACCCAGTACTTC. Its protein product is CASSLGVAYSKGETQYF.

The chain carries TRBV5-1 and TRBJ2-7; D is possibly TRBD1 (5 bases). In germline, CDR1 is SGHRS, CDR2 YFSETQ. Trimming stripped 4 bases from V and 6 bases from J, with 17 bases between. This CDR3 comprises 14 residues. The CDR3, as DNA: TGCGCCAGCAGCCGCCTGGGCAGGGAAGGCGAGCAGTACTTC. Protein: CASSRLGREGEQYF.

CDR3 loop: CAISEPLGGATYNSPLHF. In nucleotides, the CDR3 is TGTGCCATCAGTGAGCCTCTCGGGGGGGCCACCTATAATTCACCCCTCCACTTT. The chain couples TRBV10-3 to TRBJ1-6; tentatively, D is TRBD1 (6 bases). Trimming cost V 2 bases and J 2 bases, with 16 bases left between them. This CDR3 is 18 amino acids long. The germline gives CDR1 ENHRY, CDR2 SYGVKD.

The V and J genes are TRBV5-1 and TRBJ2-7, with D possibly being TRBD2 (5 bases). The germline V gene encodes CDR1 SGHRS and CDR2 YFSETQ. Between the trimmed V and J ends, which lost 4 bases and 4 bases, there was a span of 27 bases. This CDR3 contains 18 residues. The chain's CDR3 is CASSPGSRGRARNYEQYF. The CDR3 DNA sequence: TGCGCCAGCAGCCCGGGATCCCGTGGTCGCGCTAGAAATTACGAGCAGTACTTC.

The rearrangement links TRBV14 to TRBJ1-6; 9 nucleotides agree with TRBD1. This CDR3 contains 15 residues. Germline V gene data show CDR1 as SGHDN and CDR2 as FVKESK. V gave up 4 bases and J gave up 7 bases; unmatched junction bases: 5. The CDR3 reads CASSPWTGENSPLHF. The CDR3 coding sequence is TGTGCCAGCAGCCCCTGGACAGGGGAAAATTCACCCCTCCACTTT.

This clone was counted between two and nine times. The V gene is TRBV4-3, the J gene TRBJ1-5; 9 nucleotides match TRBD1. Per the germline V gene, CDR1 is LGHNA and CDR2 is YSLEER. V trimming: 4 bases; J trimming: 1 base; junction bases outside the gene matches: 2. The CDR3 is 15 residues long. The CDR3 protein is CASSLGTGSNQPQHF. The CDR3 DNA is TGCGCCAGCAGCCTCGGGACAGGGAGCAATCAGCCCCAGCATTTT.